A selection of T cell receptor beta chains follows, all from one sample in a study of patients and donors after allogeneic stem cell transplantation. MiXCR was run by TCRdb on the RT-PCR reads, yielding one entry per CDR3 protein. Found here are more than 850,000 distinct CDR3 sequences, around 17% of them singletons; the top ten hold under 6.5%. The sample was blood, either unsorted or a sorted T cell fraction (not recorded which). These TCRs come from a human donor who was either an allogeneic HSCT recipient or a stem cell or donor lymphocyte infusion donor (not recorded which). It is not recorded whose cells these are; they may come from a transplant donor. The CDR3 runs from the conserved cysteine through the conserved F or W. A D gene is named only where the DNA matches it firmly. Some rows have no size entry. The others give once, few or many, or a class for an expanded clone.

V	D	J	size	DNA	CDR3
TRBV20-1	NA	TRBJ2-3	few	TGCAGTGCGTATCCGGGACACCGCACAGATACGCAGTATTTT	CSAYPGHRTDTQYF
TRBV29-1	NA	TRBJ2-4	NA	TGCAGCGTCGTCCGGGACACGATAGCCAAAAACATTCAGTACTTC	CSVVRDTIAKNIQYF
TRBV11-1	TRBD2	TRBJ2-1	NA	TGTGCCAGCAGCTTGGGACTAGCGTGGGATGAGCAGTTCTTC	CASSLGLAWDEQFF
TRBV18	NA	TRBJ1-1	few	TGTGCCAGCTCACCAGTCCCCCTCGACGGGGGATTGAACACTGAAGCTTTCTTT	CASSPVPLDGGLNTEAFF
TRBV20-1	NA	TRBJ2-3	once	TGCAGTGCCGACAGTAGAAGCACAGATACGCAGTATTTT	CSADSRSTDTQYF
TRBV5-1	TRBD1	TRBJ1-6	NA	TGCGCCAGCAGCACCCTAGCGGACAGGGATTCACCCCTCCACTTT	CASSTLADRDSPLHF
TRBV10-3	NA	TRBJ1-2	NA	TGTGCCAGTCAAAGTCAGGGGTTTAACTATGGCTACACCTTC	CASQSQGFNYGYTF
TRBV2	NA	TRBJ1-6	once	TGTGCCAGCAGTGACTCGGGGGCCGGTAATTCACCCCTCCACTTT	CASSDSGAGNSPLHF
TRBV7-2	TRBD1	TRBJ1-2	NA	TGTGCCAGCAGCGCTACAGGGGGCAGAGGCGGGGGCTACACCTTC	CASSATGGRGGGYTF
TRBV21-1	NA	TRBJ1-1	NA	TGTGCCAGCAGTCAAGCGGGGGGGCAACAAGCTTTCTTT	CASSQAGGQQAFF
TRBV9	TRBD2	TRBJ2-3	few	TGTGCCAGCAGCGTAGGTGTAGCGGGGTTCGCAGATACGCAGTATTTT	CASSVGVAGFADTQYF
TRBV12-3/TRBV12-4	TRBD1	TRBJ2-7	few	TGTGCCAGCAGTTCGGGGACAGAGTACACCTACGAGCAGTACTTC	CASSSGTEYTYEQYF
TRBV29-1	NA	TRBJ1-2	NA	TGCAGCGTTGAAGGACGGAATGGCTACACCTTC	CSVEGRNGYTF
TRBV3-1	NA	TRBJ2-1	few	TGTGCCAGCAGCCAAGGGGAGACTCTCTACAATGAGCAGTTCTTC	CASSQGETLYNEQFF
TRBV20-1	NA	TRBJ1-6	few	TGCAGTGCTAGAGGACTAACAGGGCTAGGTAATTCACCCCTCCACTTT	CSARGLTGLGNSPLHF
TRBV5-1	TRBD2	TRBJ2-7	NA	TGCGCCAGCAGCGGTTCGCGGGGAGGGCCGGGGCTCGAGCAGTACTTC	CASSGSRGGPGLEQYF
TRBV29-1	TRBD1	TRBJ2-3	NA	TGCAGCGTCACGACAGGGAGAGGGGCAGATACGCAGTATTTT	CSVTTGRGADTQYF
TRBV6-1	TRBD2	TRBJ2-2	few	TGTGCCAGCAGGACCGGGACTAGCGTCACCGGGGAGCTGTTTTTT	CASRTGTSVTGELFF
TRBV3-1	NA	TRBJ2-1	few	TGTGCCAGCAGTCCCCTCGAGAAGGACCGTGAGCAGTTCTTC	CASSPLEKDREQFF
TRBV4-2	TRBD2	TRBJ2-5	few	TGTGCCAGCAGCGCGCTTAAAAGCGGGGCCCAAGAGACCCAGTACTTC	CASSALKSGAQETQYF
TRBV12-3/TRBV12-4	NA	TRBJ2-1	few	TGTGCCAGCAGTTTATGGTCTGTGGAAACCTACAATGAGCAGTTCTTC	CASSLWSVETYNEQFF
TRBV4-1	TRBD2	TRBJ2-7	few	TGCGCCAGCAGCCAAGATTACGCTAGCGGGTTTCGCTACGAGCAGTACTTC	CASSQDYASGFRYEQYF
TRBV9	NA	TRBJ2-7	many	TGTGCCAGCAGCGTCGAACAGGGTCCCTACGAGCAGTACTTC	CASSVEQGPYEQYF
TRBV5-1	TRBD2	TRBJ2-7	NA	TGCGCCAGCAGCGGACTAGCGGGAAACGGGGTCGAGCAGTACTTC	CASSGLAGNGVEQYF
TRBV6-5	NA	TRBJ2-7	NA	TGTGCCAGCAGTTACGGGGCGGTACAGTACTTC	CASSYGAVQYF
TRBV9	TRBD1	TRBJ2-3	NA	TGTGCCAGCACCCCCCGGACAGGAACAGATACGCAGTATTTT	CASTPRTGTDTQYF
TRBV9	NA	TRBJ1-6	few	TGTGCCAGCAGTGCGGGGCCGGGTAATTCACCCCTCCACTTT	CASSAGPGNSPLHF
TRBV5-6	NA	TRBJ2-7	NA	TGTGCCAGCAGCCGAGGGGTCGACGAGCAGTACTTC	CASSRGVDEQYF
TRBV29-1	NA	TRBJ2-7	few	TGCAGCGTTGAAGATCGCGAATCTCGGTACTTC	CSVEDRESRYF
TRBV6-8	TRBD2	TRBJ2-1	few	TGTGCCAGCAGCCCCATAGCGGGAGCTCCCTACAATGAGCAGTTCTTC	CASSPIAGAPYNEQFF
TRBV20-1	TRBD2	TRBJ2-2	NA	TGCAGTGCTAGAAGGGAGCGGGGGGTTCCCGGGGAGCTGTTTTTT	CSARRERGVPGELFF
TRBV25-1	NA	TRBJ2-3	many	TGTGCCAGCAGTGTAAATATAGGGGATACGCAGTATTTT	CASSVNIGDTQYF
TRBV9	NA	TRBJ1-3	NA	TGTGCCAGCAGGGAAACGGGACGGCGAGGCACCATATATTTT	CASRETGRRGTIYF
TRBV12-3/TRBV12-4	NA	TRBJ2-2	few	TGTGCCAGCAGTTTAAAAGGGACTGCGAACACCGGGGAGCTGTTTTTT	CASSLKGTANTGELFF
TRBV3-1	NA	TRBJ2-5	few	TGTGCCAGCAGCCAAACAGGGACTACCCAAGAGACCCAGTACTTC	CASSQTGTTQETQYF
TRBV12-3/TRBV12-4	NA	TRBJ2-7	NA	TGTGCCAGCAGCCGGGCCCGCGCCTACGAGCAGTACTTC	CASSRARAYEQYF
TRBV7-9	NA	TRBJ1-4	few	TGTGCCAGCAACATCCGAGGGGGAGGGGATGAAAAACTGTTTTTT	CASNIRGGGDEKLFF
TRBV3-1	NA	TRBJ2-7	few	TGTGCCAGCAGCCAAGATTGGGGGAGAAGGGGCTACGAGCAGTACTTC	CASSQDWGRRGYEQYF
TRBV5-6	NA	TRBJ1-2	NA	TGTGCCAGCAGCTTCCTGTCTCCGAACTATGGCTACACCTTC	CASSFLSPNYGYTF
TRBV12-3/TRBV12-4	NA	TRBJ1-5	many	TGTGCCAGCAGTTTAGAGTCCGGGGGCGGTTTCATTCGGCAGCCCCAGCATTTT	CASSLESGGGFIRQPQHF
TRBV4-2	TRBD1	TRBJ1-2	few	TGTGCCAGCAGCCCGGGACAGGGAAGTTACTATGGCTACACCTTC	CASSPGQGSYYGYTF
TRBV4-3	NA	TRBJ2-2	NA	TGCGCCAGCAGCCAAATCAGAGGGGAGCTGTTTTTT	CASSQIRGELFF
TRBV5-5	NA	TRBJ1-4	few	TGTGCCAGCAGTTTTGGACGAGAGGGAACTAATGAAAAACTGTTTTTT	CASSFGREGTNEKLFF
TRBV18	TRBD2	TRBJ2-3	NA	TGTGCCAGCTCACCAAGGACTAGCCCCTCCGATACGCAGTATTTT	CASSPRTSPSDTQYF